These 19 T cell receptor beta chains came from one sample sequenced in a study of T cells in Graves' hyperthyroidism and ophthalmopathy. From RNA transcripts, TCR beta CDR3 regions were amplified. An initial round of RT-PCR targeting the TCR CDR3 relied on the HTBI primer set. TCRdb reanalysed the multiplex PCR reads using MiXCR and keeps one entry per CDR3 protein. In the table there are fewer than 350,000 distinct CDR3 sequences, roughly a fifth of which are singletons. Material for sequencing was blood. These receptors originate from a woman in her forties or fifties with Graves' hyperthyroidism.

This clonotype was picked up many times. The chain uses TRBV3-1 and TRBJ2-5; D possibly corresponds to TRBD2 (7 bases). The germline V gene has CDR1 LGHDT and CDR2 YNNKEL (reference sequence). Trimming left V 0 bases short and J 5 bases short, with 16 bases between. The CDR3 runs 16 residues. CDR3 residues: CASSQDGGAMGETQYF. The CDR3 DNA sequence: TGTGCCAGCAGCCAAGATGGGGGGGCCATGGGGGAGACCCAGTACTTC.

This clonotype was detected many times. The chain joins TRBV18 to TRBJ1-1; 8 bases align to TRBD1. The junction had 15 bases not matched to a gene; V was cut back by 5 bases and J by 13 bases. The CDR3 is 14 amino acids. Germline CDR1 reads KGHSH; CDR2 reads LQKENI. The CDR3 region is CASSFSDRDGEGFF. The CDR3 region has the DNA TGTGCCAGCTCATTCTCGGACAGGGACGGTGAGGGTTTCTTT.

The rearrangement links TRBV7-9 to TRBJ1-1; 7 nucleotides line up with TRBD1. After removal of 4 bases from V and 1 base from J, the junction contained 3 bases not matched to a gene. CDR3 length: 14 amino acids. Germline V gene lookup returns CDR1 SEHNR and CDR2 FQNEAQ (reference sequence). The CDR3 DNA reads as TGTGCCAGCAGCTGGGGGACAGCGAACACTGAAGCTTTCTTT. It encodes CASSWGTANTEAFF.

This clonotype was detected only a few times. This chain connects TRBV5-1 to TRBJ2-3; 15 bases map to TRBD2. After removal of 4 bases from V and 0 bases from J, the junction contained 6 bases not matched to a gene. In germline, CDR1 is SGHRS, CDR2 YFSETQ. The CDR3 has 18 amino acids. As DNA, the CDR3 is TGCGCCAGCAGCATCGGACTAGCGGGGGGGCCTAGCACAGATACGCAGTATTTT. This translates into CASSIGLAGGPSTDTQYF.

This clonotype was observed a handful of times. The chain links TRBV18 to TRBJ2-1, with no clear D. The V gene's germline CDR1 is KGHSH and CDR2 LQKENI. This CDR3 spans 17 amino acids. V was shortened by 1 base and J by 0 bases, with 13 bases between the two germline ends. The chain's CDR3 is CASSPLWTESSYNEQFF. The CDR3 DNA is TGTGCCAGCTCACCACTATGGACGGAAAGCTCCTACAATGAGCAGTTCTTC.

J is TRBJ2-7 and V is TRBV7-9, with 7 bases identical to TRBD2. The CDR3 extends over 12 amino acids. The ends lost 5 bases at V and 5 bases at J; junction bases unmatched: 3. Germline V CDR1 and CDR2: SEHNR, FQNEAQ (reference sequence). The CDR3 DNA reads TGTGCCAGCAGCGGGGCGGGGGACGAGCAGTACTTC. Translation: CASSGAGDEQYF.

The CDR3 protein is CASSVGTGGSNQPQHF. The CDR3 DNA is TGTGCCAGCAGCGTAGGGACAGGGGGCTCCAATCAGCCCCAGCATTTT. The chain couples TRBV6-2 or TRBV6-3 to TRBJ1-5; 12 bases are shared with TRBD1. CDR3 length: 16 residues. V lost 6 bases to trimming and J lost 3 bases; unmatched junction nucleotides: 6. Germline CDR1 reads MNHEY; CDR2 reads SVGEGT.

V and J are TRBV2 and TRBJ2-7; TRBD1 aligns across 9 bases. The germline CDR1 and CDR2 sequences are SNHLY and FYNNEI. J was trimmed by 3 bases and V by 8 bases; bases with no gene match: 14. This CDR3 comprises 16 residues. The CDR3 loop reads CASRVPGQGDFYEQYF. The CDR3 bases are TGTGCCAGCCGAGTTCCGGGACAGGGCGACTTCTACGAGCAGTACTTC. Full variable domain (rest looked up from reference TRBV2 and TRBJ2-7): EPEVTQTPSHQVTQMGQEVILRCVPISNHLYFYWYRQILGQKVEFLVSFYNNEISEKSEIFDDQFSVERPDGSNFTLKIRSTKLEDSAMYFCASRVPGQGDFYEQYFGPGTRLTVT.

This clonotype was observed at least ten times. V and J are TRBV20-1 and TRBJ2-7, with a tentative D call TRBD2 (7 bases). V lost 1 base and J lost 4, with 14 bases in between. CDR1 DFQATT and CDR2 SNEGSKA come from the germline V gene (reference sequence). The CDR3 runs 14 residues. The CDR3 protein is CSARVMRGRYEQYF. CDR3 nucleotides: TGCAGTGCTAGAGTCATGCGGGGGCGGTACGAGCAGTACTTC.

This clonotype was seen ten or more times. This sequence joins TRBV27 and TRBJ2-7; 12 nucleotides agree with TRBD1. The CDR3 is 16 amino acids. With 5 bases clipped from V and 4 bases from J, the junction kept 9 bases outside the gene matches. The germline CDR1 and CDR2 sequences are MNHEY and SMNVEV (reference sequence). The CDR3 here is CASSPGTGGAIYEQYF. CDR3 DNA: TGTGCCAGCAGTCCAGGGACAGGGGGCGCAATATACGAGCAGTACTTC.

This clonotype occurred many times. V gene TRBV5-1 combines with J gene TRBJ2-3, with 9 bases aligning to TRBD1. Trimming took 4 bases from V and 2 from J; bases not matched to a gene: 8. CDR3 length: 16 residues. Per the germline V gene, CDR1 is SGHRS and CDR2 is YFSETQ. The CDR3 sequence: CASSPGHRGPTDTQYF. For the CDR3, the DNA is TGCGCCAGCAGCCCGGGGCACAGGGGGCCCACAGATACGCAGTATTTT.

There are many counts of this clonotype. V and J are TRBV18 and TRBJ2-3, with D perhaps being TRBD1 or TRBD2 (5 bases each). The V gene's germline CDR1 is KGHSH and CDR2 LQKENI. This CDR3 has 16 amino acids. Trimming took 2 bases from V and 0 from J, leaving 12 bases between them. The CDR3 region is CASSPTGTPSTDTQYF. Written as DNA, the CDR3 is TGTGCCAGCTCACCAACCGGGACCCCGAGCACAGATACGCAGTATTTT.

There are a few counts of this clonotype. The CDR3 sequence: CASSFSGRSSYNSPLHF. Here the CDR3 DNA reads TGTGCCAGCAGTTTCTCCGGACGGAGCTCCTATAATTCACCCCTCCACTTT. The V gene is TRBV28, the J gene TRBJ1-6; D is unclear. Germline CDR1 reads MDHEN; CDR2 reads SYDVKM. The CDR3 has 17 amino acids. The V end was cut by 3 bases, the J end by 0 bases, with 12 bases between. Full variable domain (missing parts from reference TRBV28 and TRBJ1-6): DVKVTQSSRYLVKRTGEKVFLECVQDMDHENMFWYRQDPGLGLRLIYFSYDVKMKEKGDIPEGYSVSREKKERFSLILESASTNQTSMYLCASSFSGRSSYNSPLHFGNGTRLTVT.

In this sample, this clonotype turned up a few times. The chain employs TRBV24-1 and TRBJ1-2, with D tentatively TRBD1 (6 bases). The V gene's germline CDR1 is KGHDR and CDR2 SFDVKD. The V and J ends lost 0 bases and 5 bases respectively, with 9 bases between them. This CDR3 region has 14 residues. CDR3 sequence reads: CATSDLHRAYGYTF. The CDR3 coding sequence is TGTGCCACCAGTGATTTGCACAGGGCTTATGGCTACACCTTC.

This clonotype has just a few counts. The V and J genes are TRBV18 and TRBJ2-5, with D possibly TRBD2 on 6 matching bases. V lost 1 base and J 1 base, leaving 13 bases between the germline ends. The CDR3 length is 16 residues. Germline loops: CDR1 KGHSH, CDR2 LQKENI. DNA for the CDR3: TGTGCCAGCTCACCACAGGGAGCGGGCCTCCAAGAGACCCAGTACTTC. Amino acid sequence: CASSPQGAGLQETQYF. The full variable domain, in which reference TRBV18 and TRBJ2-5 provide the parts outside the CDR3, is NAGVMQNPRHLVRRRGQEARLRCSPMKGHSHVYWYRQLPEEGLKFMVYLQKENIIDESGMPKERFSAEFPKEGPSILRIQQVVRGDSAAYFCASSPQGAGLQETQYFGPGTRLLVL.

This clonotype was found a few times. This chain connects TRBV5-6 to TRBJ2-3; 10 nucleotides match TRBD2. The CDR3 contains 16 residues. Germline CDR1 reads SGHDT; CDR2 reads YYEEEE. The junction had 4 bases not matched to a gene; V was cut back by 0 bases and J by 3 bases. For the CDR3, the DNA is TGTGCCAGCAGCTTGGCTTTACTAGCGGGGACAGATACGCAGTATTTT. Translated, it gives CASSLALLAGTDTQYF. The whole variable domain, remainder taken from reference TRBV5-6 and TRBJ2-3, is DAGVTQSPTHLIKTRGQQVTLRCSPKSGHDTVSWYQQALGQGPQFIFQYYEEEERQRGNFPDRFSGHQFPNYSSELNVNALLLGDSALYLCASSLALLAGTDTQYFGPGTRLTVL.

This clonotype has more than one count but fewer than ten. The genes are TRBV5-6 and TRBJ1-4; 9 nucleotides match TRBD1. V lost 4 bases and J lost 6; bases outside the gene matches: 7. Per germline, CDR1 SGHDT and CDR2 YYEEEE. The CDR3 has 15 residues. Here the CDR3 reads CASSPQGADDEKLFF. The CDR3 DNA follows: TGTGCCAGCAGCCCACAGGGGGCCGATGATGAAAAACTGTTTTTT.

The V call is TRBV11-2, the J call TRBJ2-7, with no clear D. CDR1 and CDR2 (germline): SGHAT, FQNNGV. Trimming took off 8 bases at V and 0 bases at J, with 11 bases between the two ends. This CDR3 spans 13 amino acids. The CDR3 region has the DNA TGTGCCAGCGAGCCACAAAGCTCCTACGAGCAGTACTTC. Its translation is CASEPQSSYEQYF. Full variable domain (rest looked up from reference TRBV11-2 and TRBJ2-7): EAGVAQSPRYKIIEKRQSVAFWCNPISGHATLYWYQQILGQGPKLLIQFQNNGVVDDSQLPKDRFSAERLKGVDSTLKIQPAKLEDSAVYLCASEPQSSYEQYFGPGTRLTVT.

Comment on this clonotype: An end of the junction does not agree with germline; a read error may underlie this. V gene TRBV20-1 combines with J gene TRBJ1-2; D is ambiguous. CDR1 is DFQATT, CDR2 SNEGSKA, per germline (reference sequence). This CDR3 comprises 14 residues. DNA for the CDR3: TGCAGTGCTAGCTCGTTTCGGGCAAACTACGGCTACACCTTC. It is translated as CSASSFRANYGYTF.